This is a list of T cell receptor beta chains from one sample in a study of technical replicates of blood from several donors. Only in-frame clones appear in the TCRdb table, and some are missing; sequencing was by immunoSEQ multiplex PCR. This sample has 65,000 to 90,000 clones, with roughly 90% found just once. The sample taken for sequencing was PBMCs. The receptors here all came from a human donor in good health. Some clones in this sample may be carry-over from other donors' samples. CDR3s include the opening cysteine and the closing phenylalanine or tryptophan. Each record gives: D gene, clone size, V gene, J gene, CDR3 DNA, CDR3 protein. The D gene is left open where the match is weak. Only some rows state a clone size, as once, few, many or a class for expanded clones.

-,once,TRBV29-1,TRBJ1-1,TGCAGCGTTGAAGGCAGTCGGGGGAGGACTGAAGCTTTCTTT,CSVEGSRGRTEAFF
TRBD1,-,TRBV5-8,TRBJ1-1,TGTGCCAGCAGGAACTGGGACAGAAGGACTGAAGCTTTCTTT,CASRNWDRRTEAFF
-,-,TRBV6-6,TRBJ1-1,TGTGCCAGCAGTTACTCGACAGAATTAAACACTGAAGCTTTCTTT,CASSYSTELNTEAFF
-,-,TRBV7-8,TRBJ1-5,TGTGCCAGCAGCTTAGGCAGCCCCGGGGGAAATCAGCCCCAGCATTTT,CASSLGSPGGNQPQHF
TRBD1,-,TRBV6-5,TRBJ1-1,TGTGCCAGCAGTTATTTCGCCGGGACAGGGACTCAAGCTTTCTTT,CASSYFAGTGTQAFF
-,-,TRBV7-2,TRBJ2-7,TGTGCCAGCAGCTTAGTGGGGACAAGCCCCAACTACGAGCAGTACTTC,CASSLVGTSPNYEQYF
-,once,TRBV12-5,TRBJ2-5,TGTGCTAGTGGTTTGGCACGGCGGGTAGAGACCCAGTACTTC,CASGLARRVETQYF
-,-,TRBV9,TRBJ1-2,TGTGCCAGCAGCGTAGAGCAGTGGGGCGGTACGTCCGGCTACACCTTC,CASSVEQWGGTSGYTF
-,-,TRBV7-2,TRBJ2-1,TGTGCCAGCAGCTTAGATAAAGCGGAGCAGTTCTTC,CASSLDKAEQFF
-,-,TRBV6-5,TRBJ1-2,TGTGCCAGCAGTTTCACTGCGGGGGCGGGTGGCTACACCTTC,CASSFTAGAGGYTF
-,-,TRBV7-6,TRBJ2-1,TGTGCCAGCACCCCCGGGGCGGGGCCCCCCAATGAGCAGTTCTTC,CASTPGAGPPNEQFF
TRBD1,medium-sized,TRBV5-5,TRBJ1-4,TGTGCCAGCAGCAAAACTATCCGGGACAGTAATGAAAAACTGTTTTTT,CASSKTIRDSNEKLFF
-,-,TRBV7-2,TRBJ2-1,TGTGCCAGCAGCTCGCCGGGACTCCACCCCTATGAGCAGTTCTTC,CASSSPGLHPYEQFF
-,-,TRBV29-1,TRBJ1-4,TGCAGCGCTACCGTACAGGATAGTTTTGAAAAACTGTTTTTT,CSATVQDSFEKLFF
-,-,TRBV6-6,TRBJ2-5,TGTGCCAGCACCATCATCGACAGCCAAGAGACCCAGTACTTC,CASTIIDSQETQYF
TRBD2,few,TRBV15,TRBJ2-1,TGTGCCACCAGCCCCCCTGGTAGCGGGCCACCTATCTCCTACAATGAGCAGTTCTTC,CATSPPGSGPPISYNEQFF
-,-,TRBV5-1,TRBJ2-2,TGCGCCAGCAGCTTGTCACTAGCGAACACCGGGGAGCTGTTTTTT,CASSLSLANTGELFF
-,few,TRBV7-9,TRBJ2-3,TGTGCCAGCAGCCCTAGGGGGGGATCGGATACGCAGTATTTT,CASSPRGGSDTQYF
-,-,TRBV27,TRBJ2-7,TGTGCCAGCAGTGCCAGGGGTTCCTACGAGCAGTACTTC,CASSARGSYEQYF
-,-,TRBV27,TRBJ1-5,TGTGCCAGCAGTCGCCGGGGGATCAATCAGCCCCAGCATTTT,CASSRRGINQPQHF
TRBD2,-,TRBV9,TRBJ2-1,TGTGCCAGCAGCGTCGTAGCGGGAAGTGAGCAGTTCTTC,CASSVVAGSEQFF
TRBD1,-,TRBV5-1,TRBJ2-1,TGCGCCAGCAGCGCGGGACAGGGAGGGGCGAATGAGCAGTTCTTC,CASSAGQGGANEQFF
-,once,TRBV27,TRBJ2-7,TGTGCCGGGGTCCAGGGGTCCGACGAGCAGTACTTC,CAGVQGSDEQYF
TRBD2,-,TRBV13,TRBJ2-2,TGTGCCAGCAGCCCTAGCGGGGGGTCGGCCACCGGGGAGCTGTTTTTT,CASSPSGGSATGELFF
TRBD1,-,TRBV6-5,TRBJ1-1,TGTGCCAGCTTTAGACAGGGAAACACTGAAGCTTTCTTT,CASFRQGNTEAFF
-,-,TRBV19,TRBJ2-1,TGTGCCAGTAGTTTCGACAGGAATGAGCAGTTCTTC,CASSFDRNEQFF
TRBD2,-,TRBV7-9,TRBJ2-1,TGTGCCAGCAGCGCAAGACTAGCGGCTAGACGGGATGAGCAGTTCTTC,CASSARLAARRDEQFF
-,-,TRBV27,TRBJ1-6,TGTGCCAGTCAGAGAGGTTCCACTGCTCTAAAGAATTCACCCCTCCACTTT,CASQRGSTALKNSPLHF
-,-,TRBV7-9,TRBJ1-1,TGTGCCAGCAGCTTATTGTGGTCGGGGGATGAAGCTTTCTTT,CASSLLWSGDEAFF
-,-,TRBV14,TRBJ1-5,TGTGCCAGCAGCCAAGCAGGGGCAGGTAATCAGCCCCAGCATTTT,CASSQAGAGNQPQHF
TRBD1,-,TRBV2,TRBJ1-5,TGTGCCAGCAGTGGGGGACAGGGGAACGGGCCCCAGCATTTT,CASSGGQGNGPQHF
-,-,TRBV7-7,TRBJ2-2,TGTGCCAGCAGTCCCGGGACAAAGTCCGGGGAGCTGTTTTTT,CASSPGTKSGELFF
-,-,TRBV4-3,TRBJ1-4,TGCGCCAGCAGCCAAGAAATAAGGAGCTTTAATCAAAAACTGTTTTTT,CASSQEIRSFNQKLFF
-,-,TRBV6-1,TRBJ1-1,TGTGCCAGCAGTTCCCGGGGGGAGAGGAACACTGAAGCTTTCTTT,CASSSRGERNTEAFF
-,-,TRBV4-3,TRBJ1-4,TGCGCCAGCAGCCCGGGGGGGGCGGGAGAAAAACTGTTTTTT,CASSPGGAGEKLFF
-,-,TRBV29-1,TRBJ2-1,TGCAGCACCAAGAGCAACTCCTACAATGAGCAGTTCTTC,CSTKSNSYNEQFF
-,-,TRBV7-3,TRBJ2-1,TGTGCCAGCCGCCCGACTGGCTACAATGAGCAGTTCTTC,CASRPTGYNEQFF
TRBD1,-,TRBV4-1,TRBJ1-1,TGCGCCAGCAGCCAAGAACAGGGGGTTGGAGCTTTCTTT,CASSQEQGVGAFF
TRBD2,-,TRBV7-3,TRBJ2-3,TGTGCCAGCAGCTTACTTGGCGGGAGTCCATATACGCAGTATTTT,CASSLLGGSPYTQYF
-,-,TRBV7-9,TRBJ2-1,TGCGCCAGCAGCCAAGGGGCAGCATCCTACAATGAGCAGTTCTTC,CASSQGAASYNEQFF
TRBD2,-,TRBV18,TRBJ2-5,TGTGCCAGCTCACAAGGACTAGCGGAGACCCAGTACTTC,CASSQGLAETQYF
TRBD2,few,TRBV7-8,TRBJ2-2,TGTGCCAGCAGCTTATCTAGCGGCACCGGGGAGCTGTTTTTT,CASSLSSGTGELFF
-,-,TRBV9,TRBJ1-1,TGTGCCAGCAGCGTAGTAGGACAGATGAACACTGAAGCTTTCTTT,CASSVVGQMNTEAFF
-,-,TRBV6-1,TRBJ1-4,TGTGCCAGCAGTGATCCAGGGGATCCTGTAACTAATGAAAAACTGTTTTTT,CASSDPGDPVTNEKLFF
TRBD2,-,TRBV19,TRBJ2-3,TGTGCCAGTAGCCCCTTGGCGGTAGCGGGAGACTCAGATACGCAGTATTTT,CASSPLAVAGDSDTQYF
-,-,TRBV19,TRBJ2-3,TGTGCCAGTAGTATGGCCCGGCTAGCCTCAGATACGCAGTATTTT,CASSMARLASDTQYF
-,few,TRBV2,TRBJ1-5,TGTGCCAGCACTTTCCAAAACTGGTTGCATTTT,CASTFQNWLHF
TRBD2,-,TRBV19,TRBJ2-1,TGTGCCAGTAGTATAGGATGGGAAGCGGGAGCTTACAATGAGCAGTTCTTC,CASSIGWEAGAYNEQFF
-,once,TRBV7-7,TRBJ2-7,TGTGCCAGCAGCTTTGGTCTAGGCTACGAGCAGTACTTC,CASSFGLGYEQYF
-,-,TRBV4-1,TRBJ2-1,TGCGCCAGCAGCCAAGTACAGGGTTACAATGGGCAGTTCTTC,CASSQVQGYNGQFF
-,-,TRBV27,TRBJ1-5,TGTGCCAGCATTCCACAGGGTTGGAACCAGCCCCAGCATTTT,CASIPQGWNQPQHF
TRBD1,-,TRBV6-6,TRBJ1-5,TGTGCCAGCAGGCAGACAGGGAATGCCGGTCAGCCCCAGCATTTT,CASRQTGNAGQPQHF